This entry concerns a single TCR beta chain. Individuals drawn from under 30 US areas were about 18 to 95 years old. The study assigned cohorts using participant-reported clinical history. Recovered Cohort 3 donors showed two negative PCRs, clearance, or symptom resolution. This CDR3 contains 15 residues. Germline loops: CDR1 SGHDT, CDR2 YYEEEE. Trimming shortened V by 3 bases and J by 2 bases, and 14 bases separated the two germline ends. Data came from immunoSEQ multiplex PCR; TCRdb stores just in-frame clones and leaves some out. The sample has 250,000 to 300,000 clones, about 89% seen once. This sample was taken from a study of blood T cell repertoires in COVID-19. Overall study context: Sites in the United States, Italy and Spain provided acute and convalescent COVID-19 samples.

The sequence came from a man aged 35-49 years who had recovered from COVID-19. Input material: PBMCs or T cells enriched from blood (not recorded which). This chain links TRBV5-6 with TRBJ1-2; D possibly corresponds to TRBD1 (6 bases). The CDR3, as DNA: TGTGCCAGCAGCTCAGGAGACAGGACCAACTATGGCTACACCTTC. Amino acid sequence: CASSSGDRTNYGYTF. The full variable domain, in which reference TRBV5-6 and TRBJ1-2 provide the parts outside the CDR3, is DAGVTQSPTHLIKTRGQQVTLRCSPKSGHDTVSWYQQALGQGPQFIFQYYEEEERQRGNFPDRFSGHQFPNYSSELNVNALLLGDSALYLCASSSGDRTNYGYTFGSGTRLTVV.